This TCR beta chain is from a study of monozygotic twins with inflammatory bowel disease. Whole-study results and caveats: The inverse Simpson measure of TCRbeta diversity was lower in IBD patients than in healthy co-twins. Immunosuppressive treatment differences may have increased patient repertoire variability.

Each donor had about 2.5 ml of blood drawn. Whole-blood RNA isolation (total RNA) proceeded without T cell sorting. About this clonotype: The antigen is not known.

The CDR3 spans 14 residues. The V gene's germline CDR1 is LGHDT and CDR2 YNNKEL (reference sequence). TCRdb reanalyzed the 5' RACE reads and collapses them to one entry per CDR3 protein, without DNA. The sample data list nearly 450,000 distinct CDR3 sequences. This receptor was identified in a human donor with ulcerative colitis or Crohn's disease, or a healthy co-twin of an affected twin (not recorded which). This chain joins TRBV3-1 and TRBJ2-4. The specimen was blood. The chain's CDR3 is CASRRVGAKNIQYF.